Listed here is a single T cell receptor (beta chain). Reanalyzing the 5' RACE reads, TCRdb keeps one entry per CDR3 protein, without DNA. The sample totals 440,000 or so distinct CDR3 sequences. The data stem from a study of monozygotic twins with inflammatory bowel disease. This CDR3 is 12 amino acids long. Germline loops: CDR1 SGHTA, CDR2 FQGNSA. The sequence derives from a human donor with ulcerative colitis or Crohn's disease, or a healthy co-twin of an affected twin (not recorded which). Sequencing input: blood. The chain carries TRBV7-2 and TRBJ1-5; checking the TCRdb D call of TRBD1 is not possible without DNA. CDR3 region: CASSPRGQPQHF.